Sequencing of this T cell receptor beta chain was carried out in a study of T-cell memory formation after mild COVID-19. V was trimmed by 0 bases and J by 6 bases, leaving 2 bases between them. This CDR3 is built from 11 residues. CDR1 and CDR2 from the germline V gene are SGHRS and YFSETQ. This clonotype was seen many times. Antigen unknown. Constant-segment-primed 5'RACE gave TCR alpha and TCR beta cDNA libraries with sample barcodes and UMIs. TCRdb reanalysed the 5' RACE reads using MiXCR and keeps one entry per CDR3 protein. The sample contains approximately 99,000 distinct CDR3 sequences, roughly a sixth of which appear only once. General observations from the study: Pre-infection memory held some responding clones, suggesting pre-existing cross-reactive T cells responded.

The sequence came from a young man who had mild COVID-19 (a few samples of this study predate the infection). Cell type and time point are not known. The chain joins TRBV5-1 to TRBJ2-3, with no clear D. Sequencing input: PBMCs or a T cell subset sorted from them (not recorded which). For the CDR3, the DNA is TGCGCCAGCAGCTTGGAGGATACGCAGTATTTT. Translating it yields CASSLEDTQYF.